The TCR beta chain under discussion was sequenced for a study of T-cell reconstitution after alpha-beta-depleted transplantation in children. TCRbeta library construction was performed incorporating unique molecular identifiers. TCRdb reanalysed the PCR reads using MiXCR and keeps one entry per CDR3 protein. Of about 610,000 distinct CDR3 sequences listed, over 9.5% are singletons. J was trimmed by 0 bases and V by 5 bases; bases with no gene match: 5. Germline CDR1 MNHEY, CDR2 SMNVEV (reference sequence). This CDR3 has 16 amino acids. This chain connects TRBV27 to TRBJ2-1, with 9 bases fitting TRBD2. The clonotype comes from a human donor who donated a stem cell graft to a child with acute myeloid leukemia. The source material was PBMCs from the stem cell graft donor, sampled from the stem cell graft. DNA for the CDR3: TGTGCCAGCAGTCCCTCTAGCGGGGTCTCCTACAATGAGCAGTTCTTC. Translating gives CASSPSSGVSYNEQFF.